This T cell receptor beta chain was identified during a study of T cell changes during pregnancy in multiple sclerosis. Produced via immunoSEQ multiplex PCR; TCRdb's table is partial and in-frame only. The data contain 40,000 to 55,000 clones, almost 90% of them singletons. The CDR3 length is 15 residues. With V trimmed by 7 bases and J by 0 bases, 9 bases remained unmatched. CDR1 is SNHLY and CDR2 is FYNNEI in the germline V gene. J is TRBJ2-7 and V is TRBV2; 7 nucleotides agree with TRBD2. Here the sequenced sample was peripheral blood, taken in the first trimester of pregnancy. The receptor was derived from a female donor in good health, enrolled as a control in a pregnancy study. The CDR3 sequence: CASTTGLAASYEQYF. DNA of the CDR3: TGTGCCAGCACTACCGGGCTAGCGGCCTCCTACGAGCAGTACTTC.